The 22 T cell receptor beta chains in this list originate from one sample, sequenced in a study of blood T cell repertoires in COVID-19. Sequenced by immunoSEQ multiplex PCR; TCRdb stores in-frame clones only, minus some. There are under 200,000 clones in the sample; 87% occur only once, and approximately 21% lies in the top ten. Sequenced sample: peripheral blood. These receptors were collected from a man aged 55 to 69 with active or convalescent COVID-19.

This sequence joins TRBV5-1 and TRBJ1-2, with D possibly being TRBD1 (6 bases). The V and J ends lost 2 bases and 3 bases respectively, with 8 bases between them. The CDR3 has 13 amino acids. Germline assignment: CDR1 SGHRS and CDR2 YFSETQ. The CDR3: CASSLAGDYGYTF. The CDR3 DNA reads as TGCGCCAGCAGCTTAGCAGGGGACTATGGCTACACCTTC.

The V and J genes are TRBV5-6 and TRBJ2-1; TRBD1 might be the D (5 bases). V lost 2 bases and J 7 bases, leaving 10 bases between the germline ends. From germline, CDR1 is SGHDT and CDR2 YYEEEE. CDR3 length: 13 amino acids. CDR3 in amino acids: CASSFIGANEQFF. DNA for the CDR3: TGTGCCAGCAGCTTTATAGGGGCGAATGAGCAGTTCTTC.

Only one count was recorded for this clone. The chain recombines TRBV19 with TRBJ1-2; perhaps TRBD1 as D (6 bases). This CDR3 is 15 amino acids long. The germline gives CDR1 LNHDA, CDR2 SQIVND (reference sequence). V was shortened by 4 bases and J by 3 bases, with 15 bases between the two germline ends. The CDR3 loop is CASSTTGSRDYGYTF. As DNA, the CDR3 is TGTGCCAGTAGTACCACAGGGTCCCGCGACTATGGCTACACCTTC.

The chain links TRBV2 to TRBJ1-5; 10 positions agree with TRBD1. After removal of 6 bases from V and 3 bases from J, the junction contained 5 bases not matched to a gene. In germline, CDR1 is SNHLY, CDR2 FYNNEI. The CDR3 has 15 amino acids. The CDR3 region is CASRVGTGDNQPQHF. The CDR3 DNA reads as TGTGCCAGCAGAGTGGGGACAGGGGACAATCAGCCCCAGCATTTT.

The rearrangement links TRBV29-1 to TRBJ2-3; 8 nucleotides agree with TRBD2. In germline, CDR1 is SQVTM, CDR2 ANQGSEA. The CDR3 covers 13 residues. Unmatched junction bases numbered 3, after V lost 2 bases and J lost 5 bases. The CDR3 reads CSVERGGRDTQYF. CDR3 bases: TGCAGCGTTGAACGGGGGGGCCGAGATACGCAGTATTTT.

The V gene is TRBV6-6, the J gene TRBJ1-2; TRBD1 matches 10 bases. The CDR3 has 16 residues. Trimming at V came to 4 bases and at J to 7 bases, leaving 12 bases not matched to a gene. The germline V gene encodes CDR1 MNHNY and CDR2 SVGAGI (reference sequence). The CDR3 here is CASSLSTGGYNRGYTF. CDR3 in DNA: TGTGCCAGCAGTTTATCGACAGGGGGCTACAATCGTGGCTACACCTTC.

The chain has TRBV5-4 and TRBJ2-3, with TRBD1 matching over 8 bases. This CDR3 spans 14 amino acids. V trimming: 4 bases; J trimming: 5 bases; junction bases outside the gene matches: 6. Germline CDR1 and CDR2: SGHNT and YYREEE (reference sequence). The CDR3 DNA reads as TGTGCCAGCAGCCAGAGACAGGGGAAAGATACGCAGTATTTT. Translated, it gives CASSQRQGKDTQYF.

The chain has TRBV5-1 and TRBJ2-4; 8 nucleotides match TRBD2. In germline, CDR1 is SGHRS, CDR2 YFSETQ. CDR3 length: 15 residues. V lost 4 bases and J lost 1; bases outside the gene matches: 4. The CDR3 region has the DNA TGCGCCAGCAGCCCTGGCGGGGGGGCCAAAAACATTCAGTACTTC. Protein sequence: CASSPGGGAKNIQYF.

This clone has just a few counts. The chain has TRBV5-1 and TRBJ2-1, with 7 bases that match TRBD2. The CDR3 has 16 amino acids. The trim removed 4 bases at V and 0 bases at J, leaving 7 bases unmatched. CDR1 is SGHRS and CDR2 is YFSETQ in the germline V gene. This CDR3 is CASSISGAYSYNEQFF. In DNA form, the CDR3 reads TGCGCCAGCAGCATCAGCGGGGCTTACTCCTACAATGAGCAGTTCTTC.

The chain combines TRBV4-1 with TRBJ1-6; D perhaps matches TRBD1 (6 bases). The V end lost 5 bases, the J end lost 7 bases, and 18 bases lay between the germline ends. The CDR3 is 16 residues long. The V gene's germline CDR1 is MGHRA and CDR2 YSYEKL. The CDR3 sequence is CASSYREGGENSPLHF. The CDR3 DNA follows: TGCGCCAGCAGCTACCGGGAAGGGGGAGAAAATTCACCCCTCCACTTT.

The V and J genes are TRBV5-1 and TRBJ2-1; D perhaps matches TRBD2 (6 bases). This CDR3 spans 15 amino acids. V was shortened by 5 bases and J by 2 bases, with 14 bases between the two germline ends. In germline, CDR1 is SGHRS, CDR2 YFSETQ. The CDR3 bases are TGCGCCAGCAGTTTGAGCGGGCCCGCCTACAATGAGCAGTTCTTC. Translating it yields CASSLSGPAYNEQFF.

In this sample, this clone turned up once. The CDR3 DNA reads as TGTGCCAGCAGCTTACTAGCAAAGGCCTCTGGAAACACCATATATTTT. This translates into CASSLLAKASGNTIYF. This chain connects TRBV11-2 to TRBJ1-3; D not resolved. Trimming left V 2 bases short and J 0 bases short, with 11 bases between. The V gene's germline CDR1 is SGHAT and CDR2 FQNNGV. The CDR3 consists of 16 residues.

The gene calls are TRBV9 and TRBJ1-2, with TRBD1 as a possible D gene (6 bases). CDR1 is SGDLS, CDR2 YYNGEE, per germline. The CDR3 is 15 residues long. V lost 0 bases, J lost 7 bases, and 16 bases lay in between. CDR3 bases: TGTGCCAGCAGCGTAGTCCCCACAGGGAATATTGGCTACACCTTC. Amino acids: CASSVVPTGNIGYTF.

The CDR3 sequence: CASSPRDREDTEAFF. The CDR3 DNA reads TGTGCCAGCAGCCCCCGGGACAGGGAGGACACTGAAGCTTTCTTT. V and J are TRBV9 and TRBJ1-1; the match to TRBD1 covers 9 bases. CDR1 is SGDLS and CDR2 is YYNGEE in the germline V gene. This CDR3 comprises 15 residues. V gave up 4 bases and J gave up 3 bases; unmatched junction bases: 7.

The V call is TRBV3-1 (or the pseudogene TRBV3-2), the J call TRBJ2-5; D not resolved. This CDR3 has 12 residues. Germline V gene sequence: CDR1 LGHDT, CDR2 YNNKEL (reference sequence). The V end was cut by 1 base, the J end by 5 bases, with 5 bases between. This chain's CDR3 is CASSQGRETQYF. CDR3 sequence (DNA): TGTGCCAGCAGCCAAGGGCGGGAGACCCAGTACTTC.

This sequence joins TRBV6-5 and TRBJ1-2, with 8 positions matching TRBD1. The length of the CDR3 is 14 residues. V dropped 2 bases and J dropped 5; count of bases not matched to a gene: 4. CDR1 MNHEY and CDR2 SVGAGI come from the germline V gene. CDR3: CASSYGQGFYGYTF. CDR3 nucleotides: TGTGCCAGCAGTTACGGACAGGGCTTTTATGGCTACACCTTC.

This clone was observed a single time. V and J are TRBV12-3 or TRBV12-4 and TRBJ1-5, with D tentatively TRBD1 (5 bases). The length of the CDR3 is 13 residues. V was trimmed by 7 bases and J by 5 bases, leaving 12 bases between them. The DNA for the CDR3 is TGTGCCAGCATGCAGGGAAGGGATCAGCCCCAGCATTTT. Translation: CASMQGRDQPQHF.

V and J are TRBV6-5 and TRBJ2-7; no firm D call. CDR1 and CDR2 from the germline V gene are MNHEY and SVGAGI. V was pared by 8 bases and J by 2 bases, with 16 bases between. The CDR3 extends over 14 amino acids. The CDR3 coding sequence is TGTGCCAGCCATGAGTTGGTGGAGCCCTACGAGCAGTACTTC. Its translation: CASHELVEPYEQYF.

The J gene is TRBJ2-3, the V gene TRBV27; 12 bases align to TRBD2. CDR1 and CDR2 from the germline V gene are MNHEY and SMNVEV (reference sequence). V lost 5 bases to trimming and J lost 4 bases; unmatched junction nucleotides: 7. The CDR3 consists of 16 residues. CDR3 amino acids: CASSRILAGGPDTQYF. The CDR3 region has the DNA TGTGCCAGCAGTCGGATACTAGCGGGGGGCCCAGATACGCAGTATTTT.

The chain is built from TRBV10-3 and TRBJ2-7, with D unclear. The germline gives CDR1 ENHRY, CDR2 SYGVKD. The V and J ends lost 2 bases and 0 bases respectively, with 11 bases between them. The CDR3 has 15 residues. The DNA of the CDR3 is TGTGCCATCAGTGAGCAAAGCGTAAGCTCCTACGAGCAGTACTTC. It is translated as CAISEQSVSSYEQYF.

V and J are TRBV19 and TRBJ2-7; TRBD2 aligns across 8 bases. V trimming: 3 bases; J trimming: 6 bases; junction bases outside the gene matches: 10. The CDR3 covers 15 residues. Germline CDR1 LNHDA, CDR2 SQIVND (reference sequence). As DNA, the CDR3 is TGTGCCAGTAGTATCGGGGGGGGACATAAAGCCGAGCAGTACTTC. This gives the protein CASSIGGGHKAEQYF.

This chain joins TRBV6-5 and TRBJ1-3, with D tentatively TRBD1 (6 bases). The CDR3 runs 15 residues. V gave up 5 bases and J gave up 0 bases, with 11 bases separating them. CDR1 MNHEY and CDR2 SVGAGI come from the germline V gene. The CDR3 DNA is TGTGCCAGCAGTCTGACAGGAGGCTCTGGAAACACCATATATTTT. It specifies CASSLTGGSGNTIYF.